The present T cell receptor (beta chain) was sequenced within a study of cytomegalovirus exposure and HLA in healthy donors. Study-level background: From donors who were HLA-typed, an early data release held 75 million to 85 million unique TCRs. Whole-study findings and limits: Across HLA loci, a later analysis found differing TCR association rates, with DRB1 most and HLA-C fewest.

The primer mix had 60 Vbeta and 13 Jbeta primers. Repertoires were generated with immunoSEQ multiplex PCR, while TCRdb's copy carries only in-frame clones and drops some. This sample yields approximately 97,000 clones, of which approximately 73% are seen a single time; under 4.5% belongs to the top ten. A single count supports this clone. Its antigen remains unknown. Germline CDR1 reads PRHDT; CDR2 reads FYEKMQ (reference sequence). With V trimmed by 3 bases and J by 5 bases, 9 bases remained unmatched. The CDR3 runs to 15 residues. V usage is TRBV13 and J usage is TRBJ2-5, with 7 bases matching TRBD1. This clonotype was obtained from a man aged 40-55 years in good health and CMV-seronegative. Source material: PBMCs. In nucleotides, the CDR3 is TGTGCCAGCAGCTTGGGGCCGACAGGGTGGGAGACCCAGTACTTC. This gives the protein CASSLGPTGWETQYF.